This T cell receptor (gamma chain) was obtained from a study of Vδ1+ human thymocytes. Germline CDR1 VTNTFY, CDR2 YDVSTARD (reference sequence). The CDR3 length is 15 residues. The V gene end was trimmed by 8 bases and the J gene end by 5 bases; junction bases not matched to a gene: 18. Purity of the sorted Vdelta1+ thymocytes ranged from 98% to 99.6%. Comments on this clone: The antigen remains unidentified.

Study-wide results and limits: Thymic TRG and TRD repertoires appeared highly polyclonal. TRD repertoires were essentially private, unlike widely shared TRG clonotypes. Around 20% of thymic delta-chain sequences were Vdelta2, with few Vdelta3, unlike blood Vdelta1+ controls.

Extracted RNA was reverse transcribed into cDNA. The CDR3 regions were amplified by multiplex PCR from V-gene primers to a constant-region primer. TCRdb repeated clone calling on the multiplex PCR reads with CATT. The sample carries tens of thousands of gamma-chain clones, roughly 13% recorded once. The source material was Vdelta1+ gamma-delta thymocytes from the thymus. Subset specified: FACS-sorted CD3+ TCRalphabeta- TCRVdelta1+ TCRVdelta2- thymocytes. This chain joins TRGV3 and TRGJ1 or TRGJ2. The receptor's source is a child younger than two who had congenital heart surgery. The DNA of the CDR3 is TGTGCCACCTTGGCCCAACAAGTATCCAATTATAAGAAACTCTTT. Translation gives CATLAQQVSNYKKLF.